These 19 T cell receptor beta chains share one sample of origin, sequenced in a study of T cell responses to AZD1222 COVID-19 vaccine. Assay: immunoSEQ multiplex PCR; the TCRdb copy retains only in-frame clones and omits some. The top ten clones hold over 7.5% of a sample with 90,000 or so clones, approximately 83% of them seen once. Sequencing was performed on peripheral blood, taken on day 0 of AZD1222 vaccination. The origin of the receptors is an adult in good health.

The CDR3 protein is CASSQAGVGNQPQHF. The DNA for the CDR3 is TGTGCCAGCTCACAAGCGGGGGTGGGCAATCAGCCCCAGCATTTT. This sequence joins TRBV18 and TRBJ1-5, with D perhaps TRBD1 (5 bases). CDR1 and CDR2 from the germline V gene are KGHSH and LQKENI. Trimming stripped 4 bases from V and 2 bases from J, with 12 bases between. CDR3 length equals 15 residues.

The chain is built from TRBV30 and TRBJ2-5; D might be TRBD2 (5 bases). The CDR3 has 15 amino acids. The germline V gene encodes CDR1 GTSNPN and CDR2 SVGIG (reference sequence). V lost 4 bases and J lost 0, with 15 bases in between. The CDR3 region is CAWTLGLMYQETQYF. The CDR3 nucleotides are TGTGCCTGGACCCTCGGACTGATGTACCAAGAGACCCAGTACTTC.

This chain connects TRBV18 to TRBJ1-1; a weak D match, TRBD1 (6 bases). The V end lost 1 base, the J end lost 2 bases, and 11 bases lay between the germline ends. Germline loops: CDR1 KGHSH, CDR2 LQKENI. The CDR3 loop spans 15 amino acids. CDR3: CASSPRRGENTEAFF. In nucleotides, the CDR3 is TGTGCCAGCTCACCACGGAGGGGGGAAAACACTGAAGCTTTCTTT.

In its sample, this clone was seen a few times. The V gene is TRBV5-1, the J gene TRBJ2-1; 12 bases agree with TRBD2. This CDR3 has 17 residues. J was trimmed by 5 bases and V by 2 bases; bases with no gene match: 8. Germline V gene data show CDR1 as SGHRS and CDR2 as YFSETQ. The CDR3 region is CASSFFRLAGGNNEQFF. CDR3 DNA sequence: TGCGCCAGCAGCTTCTTTAGGCTAGCGGGAGGGAACAATGAGCAGTTCTTC.

CDR3 bases: TGTGCCAGCAGTCTCGAGACTGAAGCTTTCTTT. Translated: CASSLETEAFF. The chain carries TRBV12-3 or TRBV12-4 and TRBJ1-1; D not resolved. Trimming cost V 5 bases and J 5 bases, with 6 bases left between them. There are 11 residues in the CDR3.

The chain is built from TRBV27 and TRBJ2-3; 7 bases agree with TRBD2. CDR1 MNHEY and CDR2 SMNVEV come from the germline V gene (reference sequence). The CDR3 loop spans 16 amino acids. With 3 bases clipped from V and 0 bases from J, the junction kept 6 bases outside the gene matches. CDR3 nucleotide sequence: TGTGCCAGCAGTTTTAGTCTAGCGGTTAGCACAGATACGCAGTATTTT. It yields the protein CASSFSLAVSTDTQYF.

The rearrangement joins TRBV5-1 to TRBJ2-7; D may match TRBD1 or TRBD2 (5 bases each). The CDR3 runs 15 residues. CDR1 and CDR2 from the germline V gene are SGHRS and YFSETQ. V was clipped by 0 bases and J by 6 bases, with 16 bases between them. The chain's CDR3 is CASSLALGRKGEQYF. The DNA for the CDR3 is TGCGCCAGCAGCTTGGCGTTGGGACGCAAGGGCGAGCAGTACTTC.

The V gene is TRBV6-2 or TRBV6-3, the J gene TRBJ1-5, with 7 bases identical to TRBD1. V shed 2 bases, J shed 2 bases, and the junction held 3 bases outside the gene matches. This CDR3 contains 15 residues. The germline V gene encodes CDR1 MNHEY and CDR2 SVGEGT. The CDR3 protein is CASSYPQGGNQPQHF. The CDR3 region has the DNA TGTGCCAGCAGTTACCCCCAGGGGGGCAATCAGCCCCAGCATTTT.

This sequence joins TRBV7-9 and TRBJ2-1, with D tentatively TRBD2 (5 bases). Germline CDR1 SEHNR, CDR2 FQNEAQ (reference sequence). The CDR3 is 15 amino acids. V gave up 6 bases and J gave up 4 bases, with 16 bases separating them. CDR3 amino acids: CASRVARGGYNEQFF. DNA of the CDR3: TGTGCCAGCAGGGTCGCTCGTGGCGGGTACAATGAGCAGTTCTTC. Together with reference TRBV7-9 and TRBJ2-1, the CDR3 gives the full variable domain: DTGVSQNPRHKITKRGQNVTFRCDPISEHNRLYWYRQTLGQGPEFLTYFQNEAQLEKSRLLSDRFSAERPKGSFSTLEIQRTEQGDSAMYLCASRVARGGYNEQFFGPGTRLTVL.

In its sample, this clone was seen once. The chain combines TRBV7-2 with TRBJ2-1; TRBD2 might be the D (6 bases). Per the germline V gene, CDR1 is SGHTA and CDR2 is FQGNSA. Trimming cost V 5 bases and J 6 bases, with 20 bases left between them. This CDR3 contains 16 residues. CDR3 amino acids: CASSPLWAGGSNEQFF. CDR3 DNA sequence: TGTGCCAGCAGCCCTCTCTGGGCCGGGGGATCCAATGAGCAGTTCTTC.

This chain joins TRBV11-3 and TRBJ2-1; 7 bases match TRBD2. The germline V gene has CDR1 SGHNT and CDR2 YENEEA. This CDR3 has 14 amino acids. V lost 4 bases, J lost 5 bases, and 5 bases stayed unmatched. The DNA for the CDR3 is TGTGCCAGCAGCTCGCGGGAGTCGGACAATGAGCAGTTCTTC. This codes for CASSSRESDNEQFF.

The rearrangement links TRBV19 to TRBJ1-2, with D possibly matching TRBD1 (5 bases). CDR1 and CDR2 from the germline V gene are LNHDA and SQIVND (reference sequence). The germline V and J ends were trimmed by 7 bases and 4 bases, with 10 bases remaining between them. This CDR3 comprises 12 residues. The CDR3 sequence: CASTRQGYGYTF. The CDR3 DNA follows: TGTGCCAGTACTAGGCAGGGCTATGGCTACACCTTC. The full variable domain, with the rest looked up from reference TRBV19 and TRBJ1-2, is DGGITQSPKYLFRKEGQNVTLSCEQNLNHDAMYWYRQDPGQGLRLIYYSQIVNDFQKGDIAEGYSVSREKKESFPLTVTSAQKNPTAFYLCASTRQGYGYTFGSGTRLTVV.

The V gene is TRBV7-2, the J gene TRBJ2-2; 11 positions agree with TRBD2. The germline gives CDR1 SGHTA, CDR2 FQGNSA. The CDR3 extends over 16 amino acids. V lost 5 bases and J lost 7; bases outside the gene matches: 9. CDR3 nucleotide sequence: TGTGCCAGCAGCCCACCTAGCGGGAGGATCGGCGGGGAGCTGTTTTTT. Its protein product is CASSPPSGRIGGELFF.

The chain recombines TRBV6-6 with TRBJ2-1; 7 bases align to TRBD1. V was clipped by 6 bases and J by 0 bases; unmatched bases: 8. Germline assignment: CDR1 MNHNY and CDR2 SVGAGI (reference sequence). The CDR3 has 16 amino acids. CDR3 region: CASRPTGLDSYNEQFF. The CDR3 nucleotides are TGTGCCAGCAGACCGACAGGGTTAGACTCCTACAATGAGCAGTTCTTC.

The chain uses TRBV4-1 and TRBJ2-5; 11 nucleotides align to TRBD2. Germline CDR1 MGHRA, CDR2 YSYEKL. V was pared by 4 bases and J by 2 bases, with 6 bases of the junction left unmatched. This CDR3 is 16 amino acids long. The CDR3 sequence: CASSPKTSGAQETQYF. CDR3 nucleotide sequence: TGCGCCAGCAGCCCTAAGACTAGCGGGGCTCAAGAGACCCAGTACTTC.

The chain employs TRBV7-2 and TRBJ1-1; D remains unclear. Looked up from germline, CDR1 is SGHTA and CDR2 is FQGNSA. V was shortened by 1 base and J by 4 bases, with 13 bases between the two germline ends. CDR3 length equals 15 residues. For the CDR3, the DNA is TGTGCCAGCAGCTTAGTTGGCGACCCGGGCACTGAAGCTTTCTTT. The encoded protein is CASSLVGDPGTEAFF.

CDR3 in DNA: TGTGCCAGCAGTTTAACCTGGGGAAACACCATATATTTT. This sequence encodes CASSLTWGNTIYF. This chain uses TRBV27 with TRBJ1-3; the D is unclear. V lost 2 bases and J lost 4, with 6 bases in between. The CDR3 runs 13 residues. The germline V gene has CDR1 MNHEY and CDR2 SMNVEV (reference sequence).

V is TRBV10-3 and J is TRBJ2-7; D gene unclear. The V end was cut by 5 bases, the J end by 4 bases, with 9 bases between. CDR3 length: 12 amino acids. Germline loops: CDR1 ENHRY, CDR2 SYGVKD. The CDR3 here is CAISLQPYEQYF. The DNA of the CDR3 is TGTGCCATCAGTTTACAGCCGTACGAGCAGTACTTC.

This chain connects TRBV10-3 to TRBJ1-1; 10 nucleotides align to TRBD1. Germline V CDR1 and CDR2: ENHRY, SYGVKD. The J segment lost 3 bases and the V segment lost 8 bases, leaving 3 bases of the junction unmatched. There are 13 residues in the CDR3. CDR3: CAIAGTGDTEAFF. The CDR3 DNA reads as TGTGCCATCGCCGGGACAGGGGACACTGAAGCTTTCTTT.